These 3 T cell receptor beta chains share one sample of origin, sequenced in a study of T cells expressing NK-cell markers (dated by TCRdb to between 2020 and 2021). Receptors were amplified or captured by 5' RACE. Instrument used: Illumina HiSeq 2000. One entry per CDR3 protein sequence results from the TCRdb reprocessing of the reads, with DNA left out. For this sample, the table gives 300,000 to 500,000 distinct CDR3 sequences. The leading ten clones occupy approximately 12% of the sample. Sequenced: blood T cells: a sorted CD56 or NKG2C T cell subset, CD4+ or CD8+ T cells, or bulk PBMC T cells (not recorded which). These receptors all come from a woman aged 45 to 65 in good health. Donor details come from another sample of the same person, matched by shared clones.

CDR3 loop: CASSLTPQGNEQFF. V usage is TRBV5-1 and J usage is TRBJ2-1; the D gene TCRdb calls, TRBD1, cannot be checked with no DNA. This CDR3 comprises 14 residues. Germline CDR1 is SGHRS and CDR2 is YFSETQ.

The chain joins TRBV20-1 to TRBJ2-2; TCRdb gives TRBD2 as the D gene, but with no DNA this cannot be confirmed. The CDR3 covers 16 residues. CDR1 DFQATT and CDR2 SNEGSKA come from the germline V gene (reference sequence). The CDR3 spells CSAKVAGLPNTGELFF.

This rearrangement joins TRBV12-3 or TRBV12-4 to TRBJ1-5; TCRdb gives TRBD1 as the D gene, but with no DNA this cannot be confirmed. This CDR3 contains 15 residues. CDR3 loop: CASSSGTGGNQPQHF.